This T cell receptor beta chain was profiled in a study of blood T cell repertoires in COVID-19. Study as a whole: Samples of COVID-19 (acute and convalescent) were obtained from the United States, Italy and Spain. In each case, the material was cDNA or gDNA derived from T cells, B-cell-depleted T cells, or PBMCs.

Germline-derived CDR1 and CDR2 are SGHTA and FQGNSA. This CDR3 comprises 18 residues. V lost 0 bases, J lost 3 bases, and 7 bases stayed unmatched. In the authors' workflow: Quantification of nucleated cells was approximated via reference gene primer amplification. The repertoire was sequenced with immunoSEQ multiplex PCR; TCRdb's copy has only in-frame clones and lacks some. From that table come the V and J calls and clone size; the DNA was used to work out D and trimming. The sample lists about 54,000 clones; about nine tenths were seen once. The receptor was derived from a man over 45 with active COVID-19. The rearrangement uses TRBV7-2 and TRBJ2-3, with 12 bases aligning to TRBD2. The material sequenced was peripheral blood. CDR3 coding DNA: TGTGCCAGCAGCTTAGCATCTAGCGGGGGGGGGTCTACAGATACGCAGTATTTT. Protein: CASSLASSGGGSTDTQYF.